This T cell receptor beta chain was recovered during a study of T cell responses to AZD1222 COVID-19 vaccine. The V end lost 2 bases, the J end lost 0 bases, and 8 bases lay between the germline ends. This CDR3 is built from 15 residues. Germline loops: CDR1 MNHEY, CDR2 SVGAGI. Study observations and caveats: Targets within unmutated variant regions were reportedly found for nearly half of spike-specific TCRs.

Clones were read by immunoSEQ multiplex PCR, and TCRdb kept only the in-frame ones, dropping some. The sample lists about 170,000 clones; roughly 92% were seen once. To note about this clone: Antigen unknown. The sample carries other DNA sequences with the same CDR3.

The source was peripheral blood, collected on day 0 of AZD1222 vaccination. The source is an adult in good health. The chain links TRBV6-5 to TRBJ1-3; D call uncertain. CDR3 sequence: CASSYDRSSGNTIYF. The CDR3 coding sequence is TGTGCCAGCAGTTACGACCGAAGCTCTGGAAACACCATATATTTT.